This TCR beta chain is drawn from a study of blood T cell repertoires in COVID-19. TCRdb keeps only in-frame clones here, not all; method: immunoSEQ multiplex PCR. The sample lists tens of thousands of clones; over 70% were seen once. This CDR3 contains 15 residues. V trimming: 5 bases; J trimming: 3 bases; junction bases outside the gene matches: 6. Germline V gives CDR1 LNHDA, CDR2 SQIVND (reference sequence). The source is a man at least 80 years old with acute or convalescent COVID-19. Material: peripheral blood. The V call is TRBV19, the J call TRBJ1-2; 10 bases align to TRBD1. This chain's CDR3 is CASSDRGRDDYGYTF. CDR3 nucleotides: TGTGCCAGTAGTGACAGGGGGCGTGATGACTATGGCTACACCTTC.